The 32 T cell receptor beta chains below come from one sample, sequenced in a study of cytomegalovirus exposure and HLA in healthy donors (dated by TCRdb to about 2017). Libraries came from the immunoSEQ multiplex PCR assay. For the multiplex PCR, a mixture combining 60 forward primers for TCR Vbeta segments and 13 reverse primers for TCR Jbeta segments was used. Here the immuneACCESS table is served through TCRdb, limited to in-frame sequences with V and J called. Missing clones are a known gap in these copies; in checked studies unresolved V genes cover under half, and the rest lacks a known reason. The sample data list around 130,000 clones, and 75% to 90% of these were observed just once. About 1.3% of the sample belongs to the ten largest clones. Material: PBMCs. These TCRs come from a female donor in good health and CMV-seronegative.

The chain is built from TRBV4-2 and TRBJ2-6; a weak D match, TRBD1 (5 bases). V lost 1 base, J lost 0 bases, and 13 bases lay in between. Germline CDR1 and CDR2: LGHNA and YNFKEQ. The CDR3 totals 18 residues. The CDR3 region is CASSQVRRGPSGANVLTF. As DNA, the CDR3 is TGTGCCAGCAGCCAAGTTCGTAGGGGCCCCTCTGGGGCCAACGTCCTGACTTTC.

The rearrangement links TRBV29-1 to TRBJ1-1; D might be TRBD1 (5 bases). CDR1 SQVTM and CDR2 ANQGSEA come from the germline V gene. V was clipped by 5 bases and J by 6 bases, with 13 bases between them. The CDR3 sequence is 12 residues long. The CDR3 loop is CSVQQEYPEAFF. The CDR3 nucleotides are TGCAGCGTTCAACAGGAATACCCTGAAGCTTTCTTT.

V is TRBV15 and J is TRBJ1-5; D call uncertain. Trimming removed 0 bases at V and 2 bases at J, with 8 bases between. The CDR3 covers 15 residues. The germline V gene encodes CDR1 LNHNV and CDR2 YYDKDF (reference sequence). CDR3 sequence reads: CATSRDGQGNQPQHF. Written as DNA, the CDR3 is TGTGCCACCAGCAGAGATGGGCAAGGCAATCAGCCCCAGCATTTT.

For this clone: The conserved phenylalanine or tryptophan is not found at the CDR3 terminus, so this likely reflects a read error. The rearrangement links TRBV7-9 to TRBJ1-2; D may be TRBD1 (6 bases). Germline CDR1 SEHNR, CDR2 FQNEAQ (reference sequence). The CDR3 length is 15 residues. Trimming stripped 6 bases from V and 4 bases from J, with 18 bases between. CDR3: CASRAADRESYGYTV. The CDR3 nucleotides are TGTGCCAGCAGGGCGGCGGACAGAGAAAGCTATGGCTACACCGTC.

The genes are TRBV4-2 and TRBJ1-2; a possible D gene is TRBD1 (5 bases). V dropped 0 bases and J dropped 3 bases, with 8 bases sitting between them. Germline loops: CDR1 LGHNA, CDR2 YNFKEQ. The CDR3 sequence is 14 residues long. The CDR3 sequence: CASSQDLGDYGYTF. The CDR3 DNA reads TGTGCCAGCAGCCAAGATTTAGGGGACTATGGCTACACCTTC.

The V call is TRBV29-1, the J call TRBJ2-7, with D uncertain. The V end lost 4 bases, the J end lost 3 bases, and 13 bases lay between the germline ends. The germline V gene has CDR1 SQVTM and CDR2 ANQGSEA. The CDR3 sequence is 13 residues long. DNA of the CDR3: TGCAGCGTTGTCCTAGGTGATAGCTACGAGCAGTACTTC. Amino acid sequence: CSVVLGDSYEQYF.

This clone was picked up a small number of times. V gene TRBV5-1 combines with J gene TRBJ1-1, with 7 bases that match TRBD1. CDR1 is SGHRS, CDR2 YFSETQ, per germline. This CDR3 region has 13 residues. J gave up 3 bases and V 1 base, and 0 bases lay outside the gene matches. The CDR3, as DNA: TGCGCCAGCAGCTTGACAGGGGACACTGAAGCTTTCTTT. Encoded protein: CASSLTGDTEAFF.

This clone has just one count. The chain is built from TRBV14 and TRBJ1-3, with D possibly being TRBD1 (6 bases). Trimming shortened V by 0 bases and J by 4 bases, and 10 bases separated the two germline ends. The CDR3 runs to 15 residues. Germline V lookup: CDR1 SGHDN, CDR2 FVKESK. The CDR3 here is CASSQEQGLGNTIYF. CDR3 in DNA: TGTGCCAGCAGCCAAGAACAGGGTTTGGGAAACACCATATATTTT.

The CDR3 sequence: CASSFSQGAGAEAFF. The CDR3 DNA follows: TGTGCCAGCAGCTTCTCACAGGGGGCTGGGGCTGAAGCTTTCTTT. This chain connects TRBV7-9 to TRBJ1-1; 9 bases line up with TRBD1. The CDR3 runs to 15 residues. Germline V gives CDR1 SEHNR, CDR2 FQNEAQ (reference sequence). With 3 bases clipped from V and 6 bases from J, the junction kept 8 bases outside the gene matches.

Written as DNA, the CDR3 is TGTGCCAGCAGTTACAGGCCAGAGGGTGAAAAACTGTTTTTT. Its protein product is CASSYRPEGEKLFF. The V gene is TRBV6-6, the J gene TRBJ1-4; unclear D gene. This CDR3 contains 14 residues. CDR1 is MNHNY, CDR2 SVGAGI, per germline (reference sequence). Between the trimmed V and J ends, which lost 2 bases and 7 bases, there was a span of 11 bases.

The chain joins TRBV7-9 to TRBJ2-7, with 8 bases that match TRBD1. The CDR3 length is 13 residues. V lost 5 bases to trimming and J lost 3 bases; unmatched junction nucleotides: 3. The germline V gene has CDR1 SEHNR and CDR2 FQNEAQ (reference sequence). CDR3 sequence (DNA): TGTGCCAGCAGCCCAGGGGGCAGCTACGAGCAGTACTTC. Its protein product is CASSPGGSYEQYF.

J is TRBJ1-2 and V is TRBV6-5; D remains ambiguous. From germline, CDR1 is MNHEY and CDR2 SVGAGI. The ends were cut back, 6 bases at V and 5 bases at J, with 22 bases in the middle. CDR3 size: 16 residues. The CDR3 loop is CASSYQIRESVYGYTF. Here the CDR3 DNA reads TGTGCCAGCAGCTACCAAATCCGGGAGTCGGTGTATGGCTACACCTTC.

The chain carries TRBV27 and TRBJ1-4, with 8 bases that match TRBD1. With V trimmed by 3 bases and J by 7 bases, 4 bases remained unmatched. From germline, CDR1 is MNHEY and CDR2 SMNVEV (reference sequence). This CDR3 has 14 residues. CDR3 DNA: TGTGCCAGCAGTTTGCAGGGGGCTGGTGAAAAACTGTTTTTT. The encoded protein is CASSLQGAGEKLFF.

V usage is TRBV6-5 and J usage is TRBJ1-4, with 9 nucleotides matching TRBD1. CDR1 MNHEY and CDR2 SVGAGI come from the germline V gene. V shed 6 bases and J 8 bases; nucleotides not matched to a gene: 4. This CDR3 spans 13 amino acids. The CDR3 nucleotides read TGTGCCAGCAGGGGGACAGGGCCGGAAAAACTGTTTTTT. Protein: CASRGTGPEKLFF.

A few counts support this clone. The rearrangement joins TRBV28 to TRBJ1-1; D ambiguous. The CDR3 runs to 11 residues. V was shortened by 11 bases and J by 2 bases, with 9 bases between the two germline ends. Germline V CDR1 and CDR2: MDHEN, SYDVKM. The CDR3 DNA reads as TGTGCCGCCTCGGGTAACACTGAAGCTTTCTTT. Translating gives CAASGNTEAFF.

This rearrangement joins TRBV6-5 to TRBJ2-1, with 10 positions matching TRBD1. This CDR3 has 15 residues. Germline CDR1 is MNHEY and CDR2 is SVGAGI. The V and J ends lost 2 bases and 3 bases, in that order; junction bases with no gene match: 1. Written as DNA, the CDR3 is TGTGCCAGCAGTTACCGGACAGGGGGCTACAATGAGCAGTTCTTC. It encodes CASSYRTGGYNEQFF.

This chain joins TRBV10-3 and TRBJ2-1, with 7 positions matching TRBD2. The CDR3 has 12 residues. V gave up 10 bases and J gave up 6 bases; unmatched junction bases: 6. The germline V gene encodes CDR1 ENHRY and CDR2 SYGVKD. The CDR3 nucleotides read TGTGCCACCCAGCGGGATCGCAATGAGCAGTTCTTC. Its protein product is CATQRDRNEQFF.

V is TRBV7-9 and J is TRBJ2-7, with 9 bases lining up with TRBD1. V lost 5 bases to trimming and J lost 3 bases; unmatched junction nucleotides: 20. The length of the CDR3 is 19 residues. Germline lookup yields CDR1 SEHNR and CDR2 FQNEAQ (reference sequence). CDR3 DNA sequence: TGTGCCAGCAGCCCAAAGGGGCCGAACCGGGACAGGGTAGACTACGAGCAGTACTTC. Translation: CASSPKGPNRDRVDYEQYF.

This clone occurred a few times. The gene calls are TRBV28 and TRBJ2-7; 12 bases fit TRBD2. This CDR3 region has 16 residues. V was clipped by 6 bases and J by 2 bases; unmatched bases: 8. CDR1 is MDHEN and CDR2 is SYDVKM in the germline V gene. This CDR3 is CASSRARTSGAYEQYF. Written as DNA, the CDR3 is TGTGCCAGCAGCCGAGCCCGGACTAGCGGGGCCTACGAGCAGTACTTC.

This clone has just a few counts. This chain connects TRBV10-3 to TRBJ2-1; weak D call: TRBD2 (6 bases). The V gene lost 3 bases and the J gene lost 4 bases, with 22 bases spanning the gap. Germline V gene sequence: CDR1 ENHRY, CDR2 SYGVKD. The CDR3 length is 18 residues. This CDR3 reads CAISDRGGSYISYNEQFF. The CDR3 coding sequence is TGTGCCATCAGTGATCGGGGAGGTAGTTATATCTCGTACAATGAGCAGTTCTTC.

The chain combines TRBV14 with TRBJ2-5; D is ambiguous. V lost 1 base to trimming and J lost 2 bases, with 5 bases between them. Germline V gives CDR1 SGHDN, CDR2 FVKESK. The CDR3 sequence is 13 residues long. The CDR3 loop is CASSQAVQETQYF. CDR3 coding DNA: TGTGCCAGCAGCCAAGCGGTTCAAGAGACCCAGTACTTC.

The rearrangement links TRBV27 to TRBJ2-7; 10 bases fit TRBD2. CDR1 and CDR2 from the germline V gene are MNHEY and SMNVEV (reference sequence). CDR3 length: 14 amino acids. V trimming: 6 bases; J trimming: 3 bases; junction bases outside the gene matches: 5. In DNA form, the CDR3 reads TGTGCCAGCAGAAGGACTAGCGGATACTACGAGCAGTACTTC. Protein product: CASRRTSGYYEQYF.

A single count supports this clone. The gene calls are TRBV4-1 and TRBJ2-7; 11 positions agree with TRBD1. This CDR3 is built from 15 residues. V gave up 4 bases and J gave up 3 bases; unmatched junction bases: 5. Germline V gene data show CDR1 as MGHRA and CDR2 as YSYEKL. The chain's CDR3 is CASSPGQGAIYEQYF. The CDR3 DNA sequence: TGCGCCAGCAGCCCTGGACAGGGGGCGATCTACGAGCAGTACTTC.

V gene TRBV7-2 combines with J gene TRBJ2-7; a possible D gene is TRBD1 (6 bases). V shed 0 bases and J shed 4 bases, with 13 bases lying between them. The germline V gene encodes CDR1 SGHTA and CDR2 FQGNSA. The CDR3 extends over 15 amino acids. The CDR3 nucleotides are TGTGCCAGCAGCTTAGCGGGGGCGGTGGGTTACGAGCAGTACTTC. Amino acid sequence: CASSLAGAVGYEQYF.

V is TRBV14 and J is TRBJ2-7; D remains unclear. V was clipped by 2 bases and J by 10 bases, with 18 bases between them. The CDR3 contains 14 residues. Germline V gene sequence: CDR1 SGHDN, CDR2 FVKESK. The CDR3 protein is CASSQSVTVGEQYF. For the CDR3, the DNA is TGTGCCAGCAGCCAAAGTGTAACAGTGGGTGAACAGTACTTC.

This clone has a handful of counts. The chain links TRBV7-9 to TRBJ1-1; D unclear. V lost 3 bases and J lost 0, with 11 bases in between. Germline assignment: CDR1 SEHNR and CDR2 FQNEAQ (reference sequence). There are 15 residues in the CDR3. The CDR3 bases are TGTGCCAGCAGCTTTGTACGACACCTGAACACTGAAGCTTTCTTT. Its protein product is CASSFVRHLNTEAFF.

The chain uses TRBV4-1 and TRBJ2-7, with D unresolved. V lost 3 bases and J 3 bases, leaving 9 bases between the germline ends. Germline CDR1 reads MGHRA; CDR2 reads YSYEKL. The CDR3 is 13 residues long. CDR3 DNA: TGCGCCAGCAGCCACGGTGGGCACTACGAGCAGTACTTC. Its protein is CASSHGGHYEQYF.

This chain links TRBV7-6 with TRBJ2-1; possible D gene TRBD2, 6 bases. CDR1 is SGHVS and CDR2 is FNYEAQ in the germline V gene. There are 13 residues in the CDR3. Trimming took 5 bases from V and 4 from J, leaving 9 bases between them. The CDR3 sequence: CASSGDLYNEQFF. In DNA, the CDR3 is TGTGCCAGCAGCGGGGACTTGTACAATGAGCAGTTCTTC.

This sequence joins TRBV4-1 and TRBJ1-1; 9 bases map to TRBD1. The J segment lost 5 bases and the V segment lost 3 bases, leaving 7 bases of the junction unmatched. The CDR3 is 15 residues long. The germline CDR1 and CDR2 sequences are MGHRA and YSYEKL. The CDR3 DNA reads TGCGCCAGCAGCCACCCCTGGGGACAGGGAACTGAAGCTTTCTTT. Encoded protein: CASSHPWGQGTEAFF.

CDR3 in amino acids: CASSIGGSDLAQHF. CDR3 sequence (DNA): TGTGCCAGTAGTATAGGCGGGTCCGACCTGGCCCAGCATTTT. V is TRBV19 and J is TRBJ1-5, with D unresolved. V lost 1 base, J lost 11 bases, and 15 bases lay in between. The CDR3 has 14 amino acids. Germline V CDR1 and CDR2: LNHDA, SQIVND (reference sequence).

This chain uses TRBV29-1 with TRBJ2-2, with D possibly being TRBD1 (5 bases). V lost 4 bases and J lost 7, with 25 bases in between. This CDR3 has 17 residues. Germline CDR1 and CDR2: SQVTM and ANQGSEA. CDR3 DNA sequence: TGCAGCGTTGGCGGATACGACAGAAGTATTGGGATCGGGGAGCTGTTTTTT. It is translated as CSVGGYDRSIGIGELFF.

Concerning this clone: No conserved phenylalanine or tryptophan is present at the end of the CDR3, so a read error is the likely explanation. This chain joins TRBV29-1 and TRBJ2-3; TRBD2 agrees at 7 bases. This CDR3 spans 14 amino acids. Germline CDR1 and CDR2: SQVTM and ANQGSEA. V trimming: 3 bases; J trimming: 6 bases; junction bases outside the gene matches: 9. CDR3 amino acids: CSVDGLVLFDTQYV. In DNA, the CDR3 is TGCAGCGTTGATGGACTAGTATTATTTGATACGCAGTATGTT.